Following are 18 T cell receptor beta chains from one sample sequenced in a study of Ad26.COV2.S vaccination and SARS-CoV-2 variants. The treatment was: over 15 received Ad26.COV2.S at low or high dose, single or two shots; about 5 received placebo; per-sample allocation not given. Following the first vaccine or placebo injection, samples were taken on day 63. The assay was immunoSEQ multiplex PCR, and TCRdb's table has in-frame clones only and misses some. This sample has roughly 400,000 clones, with about 90% found just once. Sequencing used peripheral blood, obtained in a trial of Ad26.COV2.S vaccine versus placebo. These receptors were taken from a person between 18 and 65 years old who received the Ad26.COV2.S COVID-19 vaccine or a placebo.

On this clone: It is likely a read error, because the conserved phenylalanine at the end of the CDR3 is missing. The limits of the CDR3 on the DNA are not certain, so only TCRdb's listed CDR3 is given. The rearrangement joins TRBV3-1 (or the pseudogene TRBV3-2) to TRBJ2-3; the D call of TRBD1 is as the table states it, not checked on the DNA. The germline gives CDR1 LGHDT, CDR2 YNNKEL (reference sequence). The CDR3 has 11 residues if both end residues are counted. The CDR3 loop reads CASSQPPTGII.

The chain links TRBV2 to TRBJ2-4; D possibly corresponds to TRBD1 (5 bases). The CDR3 spans 15 residues. V was trimmed by 4 bases and J by 3 bases, leaving 13 bases between them. The germline gives CDR1 SNHLY, CDR2 FYNNEI. The chain's CDR3 is CASSASLRGKNIQYF. The CDR3 region has the DNA TGTGCCAGCAGTGCGTCCCTTAGGGGCAAAAACATTCAGTACTTC.

The gene calls are TRBV4-2 and TRBJ2-1; 9 nucleotides agree with TRBD2. The CDR3 contains 19 residues. V trimming: 0 bases; J trimming: 4 bases; junction bases outside the gene matches: 13. Per germline, CDR1 LGHNA and CDR2 YNFKEQ. The CDR3 reads CASSQDSTASGRSYNEQFF. The CDR3 DNA reads TGTGCCAGCAGCCAAGATAGCACCGCCAGCGGGAGGTCTTACAATGAGCAGTTCTTC.

The chain has TRBV5-5 and TRBJ2-7; maybe TRBD2 (5 bases). V lost 0 bases and J lost 3, with 10 bases in between. Germline loops: CDR1 SGHKS, CDR2 YYEKEE (reference sequence). The CDR3 covers 14 residues. In nucleotides, the CDR3 is TGTGCCAGCAGCTTGGACGGGGAGAACTACGAGCAGTACTTC. Protein: CASSLDGENYEQYF.

The chain links TRBV30 to TRBJ1-4; perhaps TRBD1 as D (5 bases). The CDR3 sequence is 14 residues long. V dropped 5 bases and J dropped 5 bases, with 15 bases sitting between them. Per the germline V gene, CDR1 is GTSNPN and CDR2 is SVGIG (reference sequence). This CDR3 reads CAWGTGTVNEKLFF. CDR3 DNA sequence: TGTGCCTGGGGCACCGGGACGGTAAATGAAAAACTGTTTTTT.

The rearrangement links TRBV29-1 to TRBJ2-7, with 9 bases that match TRBD2. Germline V gives CDR1 SQVTM, CDR2 ANQGSEA. The trim removed 0 bases at V and 4 bases at J, leaving 4 bases unmatched. This CDR3 comprises 14 residues. CDR3 in amino acids: CSVEDGTSRYEQYF. The CDR3 DNA sequence: TGCAGCGTTGAAGATGGGACTAGCAGATACGAGCAGTACTTC.

The gene calls are TRBV5-6 and TRBJ1-2; 7 nucleotides align to TRBD1. The CDR3 covers 14 residues. Germline trimming cut 4 bases from V and 4 bases from J; bases unmatched to any gene: 7. CDR1 and CDR2 from the germline V gene are SGHDT and YYEEEE. CDR3 region: CASSRWWDSYGYTF. In nucleotides, the CDR3 is TGTGCCAGCAGCCGGTGGTGGGACAGCTATGGCTACACCTTC.

The chain uses TRBV7-8 and TRBJ2-2; no clear D. CDR3 length equals 14 residues. Germline V gene data show CDR1 as SGHVS and CDR2 as FQNEAQ. V was pared by 7 bases and J by 7 bases, with 16 bases between. CDR3 region: CASTPWGFNGELFF. Written as DNA, the CDR3 is TGTGCCAGCACCCCGTGGGGTTTTAACGGGGAGCTGTTTTTT. The whole variable domain, filled in from reference TRBV7-8 and TRBJ2-2, reads GAGVSQSPRYKVAKRGQDVALRCDPISGHVSLFWYQQALGQGPEFLTYFQNEAQLDKSGLPSDRFFAERPEGSVSTLKIQRTQQEDSAVYLCASTPWGFNGELFFGEGSRLTVL.

In this sample, this clone turned up once. The chain has TRBV9 and TRBJ2-1; no firm D call. The germline CDR1 and CDR2 sequences are SGDLS and YYNGEE. This CDR3 region has 13 residues. Trimming removed 0 bases from V and 5 bases from J, with 6 bases in between. CDR3 nucleotides: TGTGCCAGCAGCGTAGTTGAGAACAATGAGCAGTTCTTC. Its translation: CASSVVENNEQFF.

This chain joins TRBV11-1 and TRBJ2-7, with a possible D match to TRBD1 (5 bases). Germline CDR1 SGHAT, CDR2 FQDESV (reference sequence). CDR3 length: 16 amino acids. V was cut by 6 bases and J by 5 bases, with 23 bases left in between. The DNA of the CDR3 is TGTGCCAGCAGTTCCTCACCTCGTTTTGACAGCCACGAGCAGTACTTC. It encodes CASSSSPRFDSHEQYF. The full variable domain, its missing parts supplied by reference TRBV11-1 and TRBJ2-7, is EAEVAQSPRYKITEKSQAVAFWCDPISGHATLYWYRQILGQGPELLVQFQDESVVDDSQLPKDRFSAERLKGVDSTLKIQPAELGDSAMYLCASSSSPRFDSHEQYFGPGTRLTVT.

A word on this clone: This sample also contains other DNA sequences that code for the same CDR3. This chain links TRBV29-1 with TRBJ2-5; unclear D gene. The ends were cut back, 7 bases at V and 5 bases at J, with 8 bases in the middle. The CDR3 totals 10 residues. Germline V gene sequence: CDR1 SQVTM, CDR2 ANQGSEA. The DNA of the CDR3 is TGCAGCGCCTCAAGGGAGACCCAGTACTTC. Its protein is CSASRETQYF.

The chain recombines TRBV6-4 with TRBJ2-2, with D unclear. Germline V gene data show CDR1 as MRHNA and CDR2 as SNTAGT. V was clipped by 0 bases and J by 2 bases, with 10 bases between them. This CDR3 comprises 16 residues. The CDR3 region is CASSDSGGDNTGELFF. CDR3 DNA: TGTGCCAGCAGTGACTCAGGCGGCGACAACACCGGGGAGCTGTTTTTT.

This sequence joins TRBV6-5 and TRBJ2-7; 11 bases line up with TRBD2. Germline assignment: CDR1 MNHEY and CDR2 SVGAGI. The CDR3 sequence is 15 residues long. V shed 5 bases, J shed 0 bases, and the junction held 3 bases outside the gene matches. The CDR3 loop is CASSLAGGLSYEQYF. CDR3 DNA: TGTGCCAGCAGTCTAGCGGGAGGCCTCTCCTACGAGCAGTACTTC.

The CDR3 loop reads CASSPLGGLAEAFF. The CDR3 bases are TGTGCCAGCAGCCCCCTTGGGGGGCTCGCTGAAGCTTTCTTT. The V and J genes are TRBV7-3 and TRBJ1-1; possible D gene TRBD1, 6 bases. The length of the CDR3 is 14 residues. The V gene lost 5 bases and the J gene lost 6 bases, with 16 bases spanning the gap. Germline V gives CDR1 SGHTA, CDR2 FQGTGA.

The chain links TRBV6-2 or TRBV6-3 to TRBJ2-1; TRBD2 matches 7 bases. Germline V CDR1 and CDR2: MNHEY, SVGEGT. J gave up 9 bases and V 0 bases, and 2 bases lay outside the gene matches. This CDR3 contains 13 residues. The CDR3 bases are TGTGCCAGCAGTTACTCGGCGGGGGTTGAGCAGTTCTTC. It specifies CASSYSAGVEQFF.

Details on this clone: Additional DNA sequences in this sample encode the identical CDR3. CDR3 region: CASSLWGSNQPQHF. The CDR3 bases are TGTGCCAGCAGTTTATGGGGTAGCAATCAGCCCCAGCATTTT. This chain connects TRBV28 to TRBJ1-5, with D hard to call. This CDR3 is 14 amino acids long. The V and J ends lost 0 bases and 0 bases respectively, with 3 bases between them. Germline V gene lookup returns CDR1 MDHEN and CDR2 SYDVKM.

The sample holds one count of this clone. The CDR3 spells CASSVALEETQYF. CDR3 sequence (DNA): TGTGCCAGCAGCGTAGCGCTCGAAGAGACCCAGTACTTC. This chain uses TRBV9 with TRBJ2-5; D is unresolved. V was cut by 0 bases and J by 3 bases, with 6 bases left in between. The CDR3 is 13 residues long. Germline CDR1 is SGDLS and CDR2 is YYNGEE.

This clone turned up a few times. This rearrangement joins TRBV4-2 to TRBJ2-7; 7 bases map to TRBD2. Germline V gene lookup returns CDR1 LGHNA and CDR2 YNFKEQ. J was trimmed by 4 bases and V by 0 bases; bases with no gene match: 6. This CDR3 is 15 amino acids long. The chain's CDR3 is CASSQEWRGGYEQYF. CDR3 nucleotides: TGTGCCAGCAGCCAAGAGTGGAGGGGAGGGTACGAGCAGTACTTC.